This T cell receptor (beta chain) was captured in a study of esophageal squamous cell carcinoma under preoperative chemotherapy. Study-level findings and limits: Peripheral T cells migrating into the tumor appeared to partly supply post-treatment tumor-infiltrating lymphocytes.

With respect to this clonotype: The antigen remains unidentified.

This CDR3 has 19 residues. TCRdb ran MiXCR on the PCR reads and lists one entry per CDR3 protein. The table has about 16,000 distinct CDR3 sequences, around 47% seen once; the top ten hold approximately 29%. Indicated time point: before preoperative PTX-NDP chemotherapy. This receptor was taken from a human donor with esophageal squamous cell carcinoma. The donor label of this sample is uncertain. Sampling was performed from a patient given preoperative chemotherapy. The genes are TRBV12-3 or TRBV12-4 and TRBJ2-2; 8 nucleotides match TRBD1. TRBJ2-3 explains the end of the DNA better; the J call may be wrong. The CDR3 DNA reads as TGTGCCAGCAGTTTAAATCTGGTGACAGGGGCGGCGAGCACAGGGGCGCAGTATTTT. The encoded protein is CASSLNLVTGAASTGAQYF.